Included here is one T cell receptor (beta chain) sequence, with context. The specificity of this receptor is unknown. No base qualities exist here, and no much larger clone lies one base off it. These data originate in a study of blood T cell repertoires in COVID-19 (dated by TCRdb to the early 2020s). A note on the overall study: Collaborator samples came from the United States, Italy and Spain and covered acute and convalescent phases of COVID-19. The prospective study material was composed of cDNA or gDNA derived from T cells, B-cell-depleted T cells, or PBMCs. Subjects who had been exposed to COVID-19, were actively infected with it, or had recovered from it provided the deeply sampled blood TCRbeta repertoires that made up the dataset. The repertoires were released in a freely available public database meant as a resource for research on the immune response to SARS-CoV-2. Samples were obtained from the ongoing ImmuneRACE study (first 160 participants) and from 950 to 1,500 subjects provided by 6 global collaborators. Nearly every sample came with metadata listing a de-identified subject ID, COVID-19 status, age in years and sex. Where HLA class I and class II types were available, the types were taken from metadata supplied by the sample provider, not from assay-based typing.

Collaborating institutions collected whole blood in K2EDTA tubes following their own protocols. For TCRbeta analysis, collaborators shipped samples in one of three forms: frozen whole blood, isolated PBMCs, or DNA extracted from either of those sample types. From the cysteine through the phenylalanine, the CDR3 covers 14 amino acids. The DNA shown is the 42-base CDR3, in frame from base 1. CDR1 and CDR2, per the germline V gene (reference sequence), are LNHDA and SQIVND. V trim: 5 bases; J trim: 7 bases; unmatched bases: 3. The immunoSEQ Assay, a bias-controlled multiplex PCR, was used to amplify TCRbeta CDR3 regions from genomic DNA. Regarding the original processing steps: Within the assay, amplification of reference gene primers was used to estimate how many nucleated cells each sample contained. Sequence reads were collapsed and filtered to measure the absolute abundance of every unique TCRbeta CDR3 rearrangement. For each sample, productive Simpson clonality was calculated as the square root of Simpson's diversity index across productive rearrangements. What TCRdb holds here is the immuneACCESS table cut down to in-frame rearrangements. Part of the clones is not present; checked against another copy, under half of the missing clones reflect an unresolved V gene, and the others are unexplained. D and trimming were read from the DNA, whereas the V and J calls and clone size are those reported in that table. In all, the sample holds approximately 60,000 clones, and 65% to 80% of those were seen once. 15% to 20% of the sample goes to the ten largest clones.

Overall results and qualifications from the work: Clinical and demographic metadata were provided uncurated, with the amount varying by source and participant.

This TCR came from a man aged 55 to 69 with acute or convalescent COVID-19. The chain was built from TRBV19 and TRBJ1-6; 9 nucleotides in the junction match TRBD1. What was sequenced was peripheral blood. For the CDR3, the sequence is CASSRGQGNSPLHF. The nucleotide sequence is TGTGCCAGTAGTCGGGGACAGGGCAATTCACCCCTCCACTTT.